The subject of this entry is one T cell receptor beta chain. These data originate in a study of cytomegalovirus exposure and HLA in healthy donors. Use of 60 Vbeta and 13 Jbeta primers characterized the PCR. Libraries were prepared by immunoSEQ multiplex PCR; TCRdb keeps only in-frame clonotypes and omits some of them. The sample lists roughly 120,000 clones, 80% occurring once. Per the germline V gene, CDR1 is MNHEY and CDR2 is SVGAGI. The V and J ends lost 8 bases and 8 bases respectively, with 16 bases between them. The CDR3 has 13 amino acids. The sequence was collected from a man aged 25-40 years in good health and CMV-seronegative. Sequencing was carried out using PBMCs. This rearrangement joins TRBV6-5 to TRBJ2-1; D gene unclear. CDR3 nucleotides: TGTGCCAGCGGGCCAACTTTAGTCCATGAGCAGTTCTTC. Translating it yields CASGPTLVHEQFF.